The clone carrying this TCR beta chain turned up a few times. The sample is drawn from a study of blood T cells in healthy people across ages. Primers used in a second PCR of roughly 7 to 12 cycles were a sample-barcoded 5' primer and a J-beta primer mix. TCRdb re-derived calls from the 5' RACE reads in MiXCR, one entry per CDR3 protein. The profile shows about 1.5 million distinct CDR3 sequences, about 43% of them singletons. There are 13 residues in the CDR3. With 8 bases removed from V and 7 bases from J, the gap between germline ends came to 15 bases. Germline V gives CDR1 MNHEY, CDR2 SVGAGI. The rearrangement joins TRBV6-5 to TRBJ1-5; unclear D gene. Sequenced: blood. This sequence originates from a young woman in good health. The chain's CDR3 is CASGDAGPQPQHF. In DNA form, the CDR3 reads TGTGCCAGCGGAGACGCAGGCCCCCAGCCCCAGCATTTT.